This TCR beta chain was sequenced for a study of T cell responses to AZD1222 COVID-19 vaccine. Study results and limitations: Seropositivity was recorded at baseline in only a handful of AZD1222 recipients. Repertoire sampling was restricted to post-peak T cell response timepoints.

Measured with immunoSEQ multiplex PCR; TCRdb has only the in-frame clones, and not every one. Counted here are approximately 160,000 clones, about 91% occurring once; the ten biggest clones make up approximately 4.8%. Regarding this clone: What it binds is unknown.

Looked up from germline, CDR1 is MDHEN and CDR2 is SYDVKM. Trimming cost V 3 bases and J 2 bases, with 11 bases left between them. This CDR3 is 15 amino acids long. The receptor was isolated from an adult in good health. This material consisted of peripheral blood, taken on day 0 of AZD1222 vaccination. The rearrangement joins TRBV28 to TRBJ1-5, with D perhaps TRBD1 (5 bases). Here the CDR3 reads CASSFYRKGNQPQHF. In DNA, the CDR3 is TGTGCCAGCAGTTTTTACAGGAAGGGCAATCAGCCCCAGCATTTT.